These 25 T cell receptor beta chains originate from one sample sequenced in a study of blood T cell repertoires in COVID-19. The data were produced by immunoSEQ multiplex PCR, yet TCRdb's version contains in-frame clones alone and is incomplete. The data show about 280,000 clones, roughly 88% seen once. Sequenced: PBMCs or T cells enriched from blood (not recorded which). The receptors come from a woman aged 25 to 39 who had recovered from COVID-19.

A few counts support this clone. The gene calls are TRBV19 and TRBJ2-1; TRBD2 matches 10 bases. Germline loops: CDR1 LNHDA, CDR2 SQIVND (reference sequence). V gave up 5 bases and J gave up 8 bases; unmatched junction bases: 6. CDR3 length equals 14 residues. CDR3 region: CASSPSGRSDEQFF. The CDR3 bases are TGTGCCAGTAGTCCTAGCGGGAGAAGTGATGAGCAGTTCTTC.

The rearrangement uses TRBV7-9 and TRBJ1-6; D unclear. CDR1 is SEHNR, CDR2 FQNEAQ, per germline (reference sequence). This CDR3 is built from 16 residues. V was clipped by 4 bases and J by 4 bases, with 14 bases between them. CDR3 nucleotide sequence: TGTGCCAGCAGCTCCCTCGAGGAGGAATATAATTCACCCCTCCACTTT. Its translation: CASSSLEEEYNSPLHF.

The V gene is TRBV5-3, the J gene TRBJ2-7; 7 bases are shared with TRBD1. TRBV5-3 is identified as an open reading frame with a role that is uncertain. Trimming cost V 4 bases and J 4 bases; bases outside gene matches: 8. The CDR3 spans 14 residues. DNA of the CDR3: TGTGCCAGAAGCACCACGGGACAGCTATACGAGCAGTACTTC. Translation: CARSTTGQLYEQYF.

This clone was seen just once. This sequence joins TRBV19 and TRBJ2-1; D is uncertain. CDR3 length: 13 amino acids. Germline CDR1 and CDR2: LNHDA and SQIVND (reference sequence). V was clipped by 5 bases and J by 5 bases, with 10 bases between them. The CDR3 is CASSDSFDNEQFF. For the CDR3, the DNA is TGTGCCAGTAGTGACTCCTTCGACAATGAGCAGTTCTTC.

The chain employs TRBV6-5 and TRBJ1-5; no reliable D call. CDR3 size: 12 residues. The germline V gene has CDR1 MNHEY and CDR2 SVGAGI. The V gene lost 6 bases and the J gene lost 9 bases, with 12 bases spanning the gap. CDR3 in DNA: TGTGCCAGCAGCCGGACGGCGGGGCCCCAGCATTTT. Protein product: CASSRTAGPQHF.

The chain is built from TRBV6-6 and TRBJ1-3, with TRBD1 matching over 9 bases. Germline V CDR1 and CDR2: MNHNY, SVGAGI (reference sequence). The CDR3 runs 15 residues. The V gene end was trimmed by 7 bases and the J gene end by 9 bases; junction bases not matched to a gene: 13. The CDR3 reads CASKGQGGGRFTIYF. The DNA of the CDR3 is TGTGCCAGCAAGGGACAGGGAGGGGGTAGGTTCACCATATATTTT.

V is TRBV6-5 and J is TRBJ1-3; a weak D match, TRBD1 (5 bases). Trimming removed 0 bases at V and 0 bases at J, with 9 bases between. Germline CDR1 MNHEY, CDR2 SVGAGI. CDR3 size: 16 residues. The CDR3 DNA reads TGTGCCAGCAGTTACTCGCAGGGTCTCTCTGGAAACACCATATATTTT. Translation: CASSYSQGLSGNTIYF.

The rearrangement uses TRBV24-1 and TRBJ1-3; D is perhaps TRBD1 (5 bases). Trimming took off 7 bases at V and 0 bases at J, with 9 bases between the two ends. The CDR3 loop spans 14 amino acids. The germline CDR1 and CDR2 sequences are KGHDR and SFDVKD. Here the CDR3 reads CATSQGSSGNTIYF. DNA of the CDR3: TGTGCCACCAGCCAGGGTAGCTCTGGAAACACCATATATTTT.

The chain recombines TRBV7-2 with TRBJ2-1, with 8 positions matching TRBD1. The CDR3 extends over 15 amino acids. CDR1 and CDR2 (germline): SGHTA, FQGNSA. The ends lost 5 bases at V and 6 bases at J; junction bases unmatched: 9. The CDR3 is CASSVKWTGINEQFF. As DNA, the CDR3 is TGTGCCAGCAGCGTCAAATGGACAGGGATCAATGAGCAGTTCTTC.

In this sample, this clone turned up a few times. The rearrangement joins TRBV7-2 to TRBJ1-2; weak D call: TRBD1 (5 bases). CDR3 length: 14 residues. V lost 1 base, J lost 3 bases, and 9 bases lay in between. Germline CDR1 is SGHTA and CDR2 is FQGNSA. For the CDR3, the DNA is TGTGCCAGCAGCTTAGGGTTAGGGGACTATGGCTACACCTTC. Residues: CASSLGLGDYGYTF.

V is TRBV5-4 and J is TRBJ1-2, with D possibly being TRBD1 (5 bases). CDR1 and CDR2 (germline): SGHNT, YYREEE (reference sequence). V was pared by 5 bases and J by 4 bases, with 9 bases between. The CDR3 is made up of 12 amino acids. CDR3 region: CASREGTYGYTF. CDR3 sequence (DNA): TGTGCCAGCAGGGAGGGGACCTATGGCTACACCTTC.

The gene calls are TRBV29-1 and TRBJ1-2, with a weak D call TRBD1 (5 bases). Germline assignment: CDR1 SQVTM and CDR2 ANQGSEA. CDR3 length: 12 amino acids. Trimming left V 4 bases short and J 5 bases short, with 11 bases between. CDR3 sequence: CSVVEGPYGYTF. The CDR3 DNA follows: TGCAGCGTTGTGGAGGGGCCTTATGGCTACACCTTC.

The V and J genes are TRBV18 and TRBJ2-3; 12 bases are a match to TRBD2. The CDR3 is made up of 17 amino acids. Germline V lookup: CDR1 KGHSH, CDR2 LQKENI. Unmatched junction bases numbered 4, after V lost 3 bases and J lost 0 bases. CDR3 in amino acids: CASSPRTSGTSTDTQYF. The CDR3 nucleotides are TGTGCCAGCTCACCTCGGACTAGCGGGACAAGCACAGATACGCAGTATTTT.

This clone has only a few counts. The chain carries TRBV7-9 and TRBJ2-2, with TRBD1 matching over 9 bases. The V gene's germline CDR1 is SEHNR and CDR2 FQNEAQ (reference sequence). V lost 2 bases, J lost 3 bases, and 10 bases stayed unmatched. This CDR3 contains 18 residues. CDR3 DNA sequence: TGTGCCAGCAGCTTAATAACAGGGGGCGCTCGTGACACCGGGGAGCTGTTTTTT. Amino acid sequence: CASSLITGGARDTGELFF. Full variable domain (missing parts from reference TRBV7-9 and TRBJ2-2): DTGVSQNPRHKITKRGQNVTFRCDPISEHNRLYWYRQTLGQGPEFLTYFQNEAQLEKSRLLSDRFSAERPKGSFSTLEIQRTEQGDSAMYLCASSLITGGARDTGELFFGEGSRLTVL.

J is TRBJ1-5 and V is TRBV10-3, with D perhaps TRBD1 (6 bases). The germline V gene has CDR1 ENHRY and CDR2 SYGVKD. V lost 3 bases and J lost 7, with 10 bases in between. This CDR3 is 13 amino acids long. In nucleotides, the CDR3 is TGTGCCATCAGTGACAGGGGATTACAGCCCCAGCATTTT. Translation gives CAISDRGLQPQHF.

V is TRBV10-2 and J is TRBJ2-7, with a tentative D call TRBD2 (5 bases). The V gene lost 3 bases and the J gene lost 0 bases, with 12 bases spanning the gap. The CDR3 has 15 amino acids. CDR1 and CDR2 from the germline V gene are WSHSY and SAAADI. This CDR3 reads CASSDRGSSSYEQYF. CDR3 DNA: TGCGCCAGCAGTGACCGGGGATCAAGCTCCTACGAGCAGTACTTC.

This rearrangement joins TRBV18 to TRBJ2-7; D not certain. Germline V gene data show CDR1 as KGHSH and CDR2 as LQKENI. This CDR3 has 11 amino acids. V dropped 5 bases and J dropped 3 bases, with 5 bases sitting between them. This CDR3 is CASSSYYEQYF. CDR3 in DNA: TGTGCCAGCTCATCTTACTACGAGCAGTACTTC.

The V and J genes are TRBV2 and TRBJ2-1, with D possibly matching TRBD1 (5 bases). Germline loops: CDR1 SNHLY, CDR2 FYNNEI. The ends were cut back, 7 bases at V and 2 bases at J, with 18 bases in the middle. The CDR3 totals 16 residues. The CDR3 is CASTRIGTGTYNEQFF. The CDR3 DNA reads as TGTGCCAGCACTCGCATAGGAACAGGCACCTACAATGAGCAGTTCTTC.

This chain connects TRBV27 to TRBJ1-1, with 9 nucleotides matching TRBD1. V was clipped by 3 bases and J by 8 bases; unmatched bases: 13. Germline V lookup: CDR1 MNHEY, CDR2 SMNVEV (reference sequence). CDR3 length: 16 amino acids. Here the CDR3 DNA reads TGTGCCAGCAGTTTGGGGACAGGGTTCGGAGGATTCGAAGCTTTCTTT. Protein product: CASSLGTGFGGFEAFF.

The chain uses TRBV28 and TRBJ1-2; weak D call: TRBD1 (5 bases). Per the germline V gene, CDR1 is MDHEN and CDR2 is SYDVKM. V dropped 7 bases and J dropped 4 bases, with 13 bases sitting between them. This CDR3 spans 13 amino acids. This chain's CDR3 is CASTSNRIYGYTF. The CDR3 DNA sequence: TGTGCCAGCACCTCTAACAGGATCTATGGCTACACCTTC.

This clone turned up a few times. This chain uses TRBV6-5 with TRBJ2-1; a possible D gene is TRBD1 (6 bases). From germline, CDR1 is MNHEY and CDR2 SVGAGI. V shed 1 base and J shed 6 bases, with 7 bases lying between them. This CDR3 spans 13 amino acids. The CDR3, as DNA: TGTGCCAGCAGTTACTTAGGGGGCAATGAGCAGTTCTTC. Its protein product is CASSYLGGNEQFF.

The chain is built from TRBV11-2 and TRBJ2-5, with a possible D match to TRBD2 (5 bases). Trimming took 1 base from V and 5 from J, leaving 17 bases between them. The germline V gene has CDR1 SGHAT and CDR2 FQNNGV. The CDR3 is made up of 16 amino acids. The CDR3 coding sequence is TGTGCCAGCAGCTTAGGTTCGAGGCAGCGGCGGGAGACCCAGTACTTC. It translates to CASSLGSRQRRETQYF.

The CDR3 coding sequence is TGTGCCAGCAGCTTGGTGACAGGGACCTACGAGCAGTACTTC. This codes for CASSLVTGTYEQYF. The V gene is TRBV11-3, the J gene TRBJ2-7, with TRBD1 matching over 7 bases. With 3 bases clipped from V and 2 bases from J, the junction kept 4 bases outside the gene matches. This CDR3 region has 14 residues. Germline V lookup: CDR1 SGHNT, CDR2 YENEEA.

V is TRBV6-6 and J is TRBJ1-1, with no clear D. There are 15 residues in the CDR3. V was trimmed by 0 bases and J by 0 bases, leaving 8 bases between them. Germline CDR1 reads MNHNY; CDR2 reads SVGAGI (reference sequence). CDR3 DNA: TGTGCCAGCAGTTACTCGCCCCCGGTGAACACTGAAGCTTTCTTT. Translating gives CASSYSPPVNTEAFF.

The chain combines TRBV2 with TRBJ1-1; TRBD1 matches at 10 bases. This CDR3 region has 14 residues. V lost 4 bases and J lost 6; bases outside the gene matches: 5. Germline loops: CDR1 SNHLY, CDR2 FYNNEI. CDR3 nucleotides: TGTGCCAGCAGTGGGGGACAGGGGAGCCCTGAAGCTTTCTTT. Its translation: CASSGGQGSPEAFF.